Each of the 20 T cell receptor beta chains below was sequenced from the same sample in a study of T cells in localized non-small cell lung cancer. Sequencing used immunoSEQ multiplex PCR; TCRdb keeps in-frame clones, though not all of them. The sample lists around 25,000 clones, roughly nine tenths occurring once. The sequenced sample was peripheral blood, obtained before any cancer treatment. The receptor set was obtained from a woman aged 40 to 75 with stage I lung adenocarcinoma.

The J gene is TRBJ2-1, the V gene TRBV9; 10 bases line up with TRBD2. The length of the CDR3 is 16 residues. Trimming cost V 2 bases and J 6 bases; bases outside gene matches: 8. The germline V gene encodes CDR1 SGDLS and CDR2 YYNGEE. Written as DNA, the CDR3 is TGTGCCAGCAGCGTTACAGCGGGAGGGCCAGCCAATGAGCAGTTCTTC. It is translated as CASSVTAGGPANEQFF.

V usage is TRBV19 and J usage is TRBJ1-4; the match to TRBD1 covers 7 bases. CDR3 length: 16 amino acids. After removal of 6 bases from V and 5 bases from J, the junction contained 12 bases not matched to a gene. Germline CDR1 and CDR2: LNHDA and SQIVND (reference sequence). CDR3 loop: CASRAPPGQINEKLFF. CDR3 sequence (DNA): TGTGCCAGTAGGGCTCCACCGGGACAGATAAATGAAAAACTGTTTTTT.

In its sample, this clone was seen a few times. The chain uses TRBV28 and TRBJ1-5; 10 bases are a match to TRBD1. J was trimmed by 4 bases and V by 6 bases; bases with no gene match: 3. CDR3 length equals 14 residues. Per germline, CDR1 MDHEN and CDR2 SYDVKM. DNA of the CDR3: TGTGCCAGCAGGGGACAGGGGCCGAATCAGCCCCAGCATTTT. Its translation is CASRGQGPNQPQHF. Filled out from reference TRBV28 and TRBJ1-5, the complete variable domain reads DVKVTQSSRYLVKRTGEKVFLECVQDMDHENMFWYRQDPGLGLRLIYFSYDVKMKEKGDIPEGYSVSREKKERFSLILESASTNQTSMYLCASRGQGPNQPQHFGDGTRLSIL.

The chain uses TRBV28 and TRBJ1-2; D is unresolved. This CDR3 is built from 16 residues. V lost 3 bases to trimming and J lost 5 bases, with 19 bases between them. The germline V gene has CDR1 MDHEN and CDR2 SYDVKM. The CDR3, as DNA: TGTGCCAGCAGTTTTTCCCCAAGCTCCGGGATTTATGGCTACACCTTC. Amino acids: CASSFSPSSGIYGYTF.

The chain employs TRBV14 and TRBJ2-5, with 8 nucleotides matching TRBD2. V shed 4 bases and J 5 bases; nucleotides not matched to a gene: 3. Germline V CDR1 and CDR2: SGHDN, FVKESK. There are 13 residues in the CDR3. As DNA, the CDR3 is TGTGCCAGCAGCCTGGGACTAGGGGAGACCCAGTACTTC. Protein product: CASSLGLGETQYF.

This clone turned up a few times. The CDR3 loop reads CASSSPRQDSGNTIYF. The CDR3, as DNA: TGTGCCAGCAGCTCCCCCAGGCAAGACTCTGGAAACACCATATATTTT. V is TRBV11-2 and J is TRBJ1-3, with D unresolved. Germline CDR1 reads SGHAT; CDR2 reads FQNNGV. Trimming removed 4 bases from V and 0 bases from J, with 13 bases in between. CDR3 length: 16 residues.

The V call is TRBV2, the J call TRBJ1-5; no firm D call. Deletions cut 6 bases from V and 1 base from J, with 16 bases between. The CDR3 is 16 residues long. Germline CDR1 is SNHLY and CDR2 is FYNNEI. CDR3 nucleotides: TGTGCCAGCAGACAAAGGTCCGGCAGGAGCAATCAGCCCCAGCATTTT. This codes for CASRQRSGRSNQPQHF.

The V gene is TRBV10-3, the J gene TRBJ1-2, with TRBD1 matching over 7 bases. Germline V gene data show CDR1 as ENHRY and CDR2 as SYGVKD. The CDR3 spans 15 residues. The V gene end was trimmed by 6 bases and the J gene end by 6 bases; junction bases not matched to a gene: 13. Here the CDR3 reads CAISPHSGQNHGYTF. DNA for the CDR3: TGTGCCATCAGCCCCCACTCGGGACAGAACCATGGCTACACCTTC.

The rearrangement uses TRBV30 and TRBJ2-3, with a possible D match to TRBD1 (6 bases). Trimming took off 2 bases at V and 0 bases at J, with 15 bases between the two ends. Per germline, CDR1 GTSNPN and CDR2 SVGIG (reference sequence). The CDR3 is made up of 16 amino acids. CDR3 protein: CAWSRGTQSSTDTQYF. Here the CDR3 DNA reads TGTGCCTGGAGTCGAGGGACACAGTCTAGCACAGATACGCAGTATTTT.

This clone was counted a few times. The chain recombines TRBV2 with TRBJ1-4; 7 bases are shared with TRBD1. The CDR3 runs 13 residues. CDR1 is SNHLY, CDR2 FYNNEI, per germline. The V gene end was trimmed by 7 bases and the J gene end by 7 bases; junction bases not matched to a gene: 6. As DNA, the CDR3 is TGTGCCAGCACCTCGACAGGGTCTGAAAAACTGTTTTTT. Encoded protein: CASTSTGSEKLFF.

The gene calls are TRBV5-6 and TRBJ2-5; 10 bases align to TRBD1. Matching the DNA end better, TRBJ2-7 makes the J call doubtful. The CDR3 totals 15 residues. Germline CDR1 is SGHDT and CDR2 is YYEEEE. CDR3 amino acids: CASSYGTGDSYEQYF. For the CDR3, the DNA is TGTGCCAGCAGCTACGGGACAGGGGACTCCTACGAGCAGTACTTC.

The chain recombines TRBV21-1 with TRBJ2-7; the table's D call, TRBD2, has no DNA check behind it. TRBV21-1 is a pseudogene locus. The CDR3 has 17 amino acids. The CDR3 DNA reads TGTGCCAGCAGCAGAGACGTCCTTATCACTAGATCCTACGAGCAGTACTTC. It specifies CASSRDVLITRSYEQYF.

The chain uses TRBV11-2 and TRBJ2-3; TRBD2 might be the D (6 bases). V gave up 5 bases and J gave up 9 bases, with 12 bases separating them. The germline V gene encodes CDR1 SGHAT and CDR2 FQNNGV. The CDR3 spans 12 residues. DNA for the CDR3: TGTGCCAGCAGCGGGGTAGGAGGGACGCAGTATTTT. Its translation: CASSGVGGTQYF.

V and J are TRBV4-1 and TRBJ2-7, with 8 bases fitting TRBD2. Germline V CDR1 and CDR2: MGHRA, YSYEKL. V was clipped by 0 bases and J by 7 bases; unmatched bases: 11. The CDR3 totals 16 residues. For the CDR3, the DNA is TGCGCCAGCAGCCAAGACTATAGCGGGACGGTTGCGGAGCAGTACTTC. Translated, it gives CASSQDYSGTVAEQYF.

The chain links TRBV7-2 to TRBJ2-1, with TRBD2 identical over 13 bases. J lost 7 bases, V lost 5 bases, and 11 bases had no gene match. Germline CDR1 is SGHTA and CDR2 is FQGNSA. The CDR3 totals 17 residues. The CDR3 loop is CASSKGLAGSFLNEQFF. CDR3 nucleotide sequence: TGTGCCAGCAGCAAGGGACTAGCGGGATCTTTTTTGAATGAGCAGTTCTTC. Drawing the rest from reference TRBV7-2 and TRBJ2-1, the complete variable domain is GAGVSQSPSNKVTEKGKDVELRCDPISGHTALYWYRQSLGQGLEFLIYFQGNSAPDKSGLPSDRFSAERTGGSVSTLTIQRTQQEDSAVYLCASSKGLAGSFLNEQFFGPGTRLTVL.

The chain couples TRBV7-9 to TRBJ1-3, with TRBD1 matching 11 bases. The CDR3 is 14 residues long. In germline, CDR1 is SEHNR, CDR2 FQNEAQ (reference sequence). V lost 3 bases and J lost 7; bases outside the gene matches: 2. CDR3 nucleotides: TGTGCCAGCAGCTTTTGGACAGGGGGCAACACCATATATTTT. Residues: CASSFWTGGNTIYF.

V and J are TRBV5-1 and TRBJ2-3; tentatively, D is TRBD1 or TRBD2 (7 bases each). Trimming took off 2 bases at V and 5 bases at J, with 15 bases between the two ends. The germline CDR1 and CDR2 sequences are SGHRS and YFSETQ. The CDR3 length is 15 residues. This CDR3 reads CASSFIQGRGDTQYF. The CDR3 DNA sequence: TGCGCCAGCAGCTTCATACAGGGGAGGGGAGATACGCAGTATTTT.

The rearrangement links TRBV28 to TRBJ2-5, with D perhaps assigned TRBD1 or TRBD2 (5 bases each). This CDR3 has 14 residues. Germline values: CDR1 MDHEN, CDR2 SYDVKM. V was trimmed by 5 bases and J by 5 bases, leaving 15 bases between them. Here the CDR3 DNA reads TGTGCCAGCAGTGGGGGTCCACTAGGGGAGACCCAGTACTTC. It translates to CASSGGPLGETQYF.

This sequence joins TRBV13 and TRBJ1-1, with a possible D match to TRBD1 (6 bases). The CDR3 contains 15 residues. CDR1 is PRHDT and CDR2 is FYEKMQ in the germline V gene (reference sequence). Trimming took off 4 bases at V and 5 bases at J, with 17 bases between the two ends. The CDR3 coding sequence is TGTGCCAGCAGCTCTTCATCTCAAGGGGGGACTGAAGCTTTCTTT. Residues: CASSSSSQGGTEAFF.

Here the CDR3 DNA reads TGTGCCAGCAAAGGCAGCGGGAGTGCCGGGGAGCTGTTTTTT. This translates into CASKGSGSAGELFF. The genes are TRBV6-5 and TRBJ2-2; TRBD2 agrees at 8 bases. The CDR3 is made up of 14 amino acids. CDR1 is MNHEY, CDR2 SVGAGI, per germline. V shed 7 bases, J shed 6 bases, and the junction held 7 bases outside the gene matches.